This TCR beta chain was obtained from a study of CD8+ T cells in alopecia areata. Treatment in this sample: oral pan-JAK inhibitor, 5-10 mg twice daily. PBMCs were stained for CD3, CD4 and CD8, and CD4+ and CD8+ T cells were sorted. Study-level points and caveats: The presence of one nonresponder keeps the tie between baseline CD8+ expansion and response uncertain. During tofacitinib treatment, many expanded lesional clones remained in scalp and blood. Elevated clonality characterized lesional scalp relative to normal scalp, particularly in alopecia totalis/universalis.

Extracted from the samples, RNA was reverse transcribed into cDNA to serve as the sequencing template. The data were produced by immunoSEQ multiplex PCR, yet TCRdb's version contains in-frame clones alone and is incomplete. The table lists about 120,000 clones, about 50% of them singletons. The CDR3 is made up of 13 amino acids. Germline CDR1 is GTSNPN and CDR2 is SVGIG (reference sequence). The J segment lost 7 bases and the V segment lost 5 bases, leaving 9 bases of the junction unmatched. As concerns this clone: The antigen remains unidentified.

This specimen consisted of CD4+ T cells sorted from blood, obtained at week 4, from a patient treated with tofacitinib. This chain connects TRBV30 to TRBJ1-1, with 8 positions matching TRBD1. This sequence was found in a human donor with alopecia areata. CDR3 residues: CAWQRTGRDEAFF. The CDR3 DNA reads TGTGCCTGGCAGAGGACAGGGCGGGATGAAGCTTTCTTT.